The clone carrying this T cell receptor beta chain was seen a single time. No antigen is known for it. Looked up from germline, CDR1 is MDHEN and CDR2 is SYDVKM. V lost 3 bases, J lost 4 bases, and 10 bases stayed unmatched. The CDR3 is 16 residues long. This record comes from a study of T cell responses to AZD1222 COVID-19 vaccine. Points from the study as a whole: Nearly half of spike-specific TCRs reportedly target unmutated variant regions. Donors skewed white British and female; clonal diversity was possibly underestimated. Spike-specific TCR breadth rose after two AZD1222 doses, and depth rose as well.

Profiling relied on immunoSEQ multiplex PCR, and the TCRdb table lists in-frame clones only, not all of them. Of 150,000 to 190,000 clones detected, roughly nine tenths appear once; the ten largest clones hold approximately 1.4%. The sequence came from an adult who received the AZD1222 COVID-19 vaccine. The specimen comprised peripheral blood, sampled 28 days after the second AZD1222 dose. The chain uses TRBV28 and TRBJ1-2, with TRBD1 matching over 8 bases. The CDR3 region is CASSFGTGRDFYGYTF. CDR3 nucleotide sequence: TGTGCCAGCAGTTTCGGGACAGGCCGGGACTTCTATGGCTACACCTTC.